These 22 T cell receptor beta chains share one sample of origin, sequenced in a study of shared clonotypes between healthy human individuals. Terminally differentiated effector memory CD45RA+ cells were excluded by CCR7 positive selection of CD45RO-negative cells. Generated by immunoSEQ multiplex PCR, the TCRdb table keeps only in-frame clones and is missing some. The sample has millions of clones; roughly 91% are singletons. Material for sequencing was naive CD8+ T cells from PBMCs. These receptors were taken from a man between 18 and 29 years old in good health. Some clones in this sample may be carry-over from other donors' samples.

This chain links TRBV6-6 with TRBJ2-7; TRBD2 matches at 12 bases. Germline V gives CDR1 MNHNY, CDR2 SVGAGI (reference sequence). Trimming cost V 5 bases and J 3 bases; bases outside gene matches: 5. The CDR3 is made up of 15 amino acids. The CDR3 spells CASSPRLAGDYEQYF. The CDR3 region has the DNA TGTGCCAGCAGTCCTAGACTAGCGGGAGACTACGAGCAGTACTTC.

The V and J genes are TRBV9 and TRBJ2-7; TRBD2 is a possible D gene (6 bases). Trimming stripped 0 bases from V and 2 bases from J, with 12 bases between. Per germline, CDR1 SGDLS and CDR2 YYNGEE. There are 15 residues in the CDR3. The CDR3 DNA reads TGTGCCAGCAGCGTAGATTGGGGGGAGACCTACGAGCAGTACTTC. Encoded protein: CASSVDWGETYEQYF.

The genes are TRBV10-1 and TRBJ2-2, with D perhaps matching TRBD1 (6 bases). Deletions cut 3 bases from V and 4 bases from J, with 12 bases between. Germline-derived CDR1 and CDR2 are WNHNN and SYGVQD (reference sequence). The CDR3 loop spans 15 amino acids. The CDR3 here is CASSEFRGATGELFF. DNA of the CDR3: TGCGCCAGCAGTGAATTCAGGGGAGCCACCGGGGAGCTGTTTTTT.

The rearrangement links TRBV4-3 to TRBJ2-7, with a tentative D call TRBD1 (5 bases). V shed 5 bases and J shed 4 bases, with 24 bases lying between them. The germline V gene has CDR1 LGHNA and CDR2 YSLEER. This CDR3 is built from 17 residues. CDR3 sequence (DNA): TGCGCCAGCAGCTGGGTCCTGGACACCACGGCGACATACGAGCAGTACTTC. It translates to CASSWVLDTTATYEQYF.

The chain recombines TRBV19 with TRBJ2-1; no clear D. Germline loops: CDR1 LNHDA, CDR2 SQIVND (reference sequence). Trimming took off 7 bases at V and 0 bases at J, with 10 bases between the two ends. There are 14 residues in the CDR3. CDR3 sequence: CASNDLSSYNEQFF. The CDR3 DNA reads TGTGCCAGTAACGATCTGAGCTCCTACAATGAGCAGTTCTTC. The complete variable domain, with remaining parts taken from reference TRBV19 and TRBJ2-1, reads DGGITQSPKYLFRKEGQNVTLSCEQNLNHDAMYWYRQDPGQGLRLIYYSQIVNDFQKGDIAEGYSVSREKKESFPLTVTSAQKNPTAFYLCASNDLSSYNEQFFGPGTRLTVL.

The rearrangement links TRBV4-1 to TRBJ1-2, with D hard to call. Germline V gene data show CDR1 as MGHRA and CDR2 as YSYEKL. Trimming cost V 0 bases and J 8 bases, with 10 bases left between them. This CDR3 spans 13 amino acids. The CDR3: CASSQEGLRGYTF. The CDR3 DNA reads as TGCGCCAGCAGCCAAGAGGGGTTACGGGGCTACACCTTC.

The chain uses TRBV27 and TRBJ2-4, with D tentatively TRBD1 (5 bases). V lost 6 bases to trimming and J lost 10 bases, with 19 bases between them. The CDR3 spans 14 residues. Germline loops: CDR1 MNHEY, CDR2 SMNVEV (reference sequence). CDR3 nucleotides: TGTGCCAGCAGCTCCCCGGCGCAGGGATTGATTCAGTACTTC. It specifies CASSSPAQGLIQYF.

The CDR3 spells CSVGGLAEHNEQFF. Written as DNA, the CDR3 is TGCAGCGTGGGGGGACTAGCGGAGCACAATGAGCAGTTCTTC. The chain links TRBV29-1 to TRBJ2-1; 11 nucleotides match TRBD2. Unmatched junction bases numbered 6, after V lost 6 bases and J lost 5 bases. Looked up from germline, CDR1 is SQVTM and CDR2 is ANQGSEA. There are 14 residues in the CDR3.

The genes are TRBV6-5 and TRBJ1-2; D is uncertain. The CDR3 length is 15 residues. CDR1 MNHEY and CDR2 SVGAGI come from the germline V gene. The ends were cut back, 2 bases at V and 4 bases at J, with 14 bases in the middle. CDR3 nucleotide sequence: TGTGCCAGCAGTTACGAGGCAGGAAATTTCTATGGCTACACCTTC. This encodes CASSYEAGNFYGYTF.

The rearrangement links TRBV19 to TRBJ2-7; TRBD2 agrees at 7 bases. The CDR3 has 14 residues. Losses at the gene ends were 1 base for V and 3 bases for J; bases not matched to a gene: 3. Germline-derived CDR1 and CDR2 are LNHDA and SQIVND (reference sequence). CDR3 nucleotides: TGTGCCAGTAGTATAGCTGCGGGAGACTACGAGCAGTACTTC. It encodes CASSIAAGDYEQYF. Full variable domain (remainder filled in from reference TRBV19 and TRBJ2-7): DGGITQSPKYLFRKEGQNVTLSCEQNLNHDAMYWYRQDPGQGLRLIYYSQIVNDFQKGDIAEGYSVSREKKESFPLTVTSAQKNPTAFYLCASSIAAGDYEQYFGPGTRLTVT.

The V and J genes are TRBV11-2 and TRBJ2-7; 9 nucleotides align to TRBD2. This CDR3 is 16 amino acids long. Germline loops: CDR1 SGHAT, CDR2 FQNNGV. V lost 1 base to trimming and J lost 3 bases; unmatched junction nucleotides: 7. The CDR3 loop is CASSLVRLSGSYEQYF. CDR3 in DNA: TGTGCCAGCAGCTTAGTTCGCCTTAGCGGGAGCTACGAGCAGTACTTC.

The chain couples TRBV2 to TRBJ2-7, with TRBD2 matching 8 bases. Germline V gene data show CDR1 as SNHLY and CDR2 as FYNNEI. V trimming: 7 bases; J trimming: 6 bases; junction bases outside the gene matches: 11. This CDR3 comprises 14 residues. The CDR3 bases are TGTGCCAGCACCGACCCAGCGGGAGTTTCCGAGCAGTACTTC. It is translated as CASTDPAGVSEQYF. The full variable domain, with the rest looked up from reference TRBV2 and TRBJ2-7, is EPEVTQTPSHQVTQMGQEVILRCVPISNHLYFYWYRQILGQKVEFLVSFYNNEISEKSEIFDDQFSVERPDGSNFTLKIRSTKLEDSAMYFCASTDPAGVSEQYFGPGTRLTVT.

The chain joins TRBV14 to TRBJ2-1; 11 nucleotides align to TRBD2. J lost 8 bases, V lost 5 bases, and 20 bases had no gene match. Germline values: CDR1 SGHDN, CDR2 FVKESK. This CDR3 has 19 amino acids. CDR3 sequence: CASSRGRRGSGRGVDEQFF. The CDR3 coding sequence is TGTGCCAGCAGCAGGGGCAGGAGGGGTAGCGGGAGGGGAGTCGATGAGCAGTTCTTC.

V is TRBV28 and J is TRBJ2-3; no definite D call. Between the trimmed V and J ends, which lost 5 bases and 3 bases, there was a span of 15 bases. The length of the CDR3 is 15 residues. CDR1 is MDHEN and CDR2 is SYDVKM in the germline V gene. The chain's CDR3 is CASSRLNVRTDTQYF. In DNA, the CDR3 is TGTGCCAGCAGTCGTCTGAATGTGAGAACAGATACGCAGTATTTT.

The rearrangement joins TRBV5-8 to TRBJ2-7; 12 bases are shared with TRBD1. V gave up 4 bases and J gave up 5 bases; unmatched junction bases: 4. Germline V CDR1 and CDR2: SGHTS, YDEGEE. The CDR3 extends over 14 amino acids. The CDR3 nucleotides read TGTGCCAGCAGCCTAGGGACAGGGGGCCACGAGCAGTACTTC. Encoded protein: CASSLGTGGHEQYF.

The chain carries TRBV28 and TRBJ2-7; 9 bases match TRBD1. This CDR3 spans 14 amino acids. CDR1 is MDHEN and CDR2 is SYDVKM in the germline V gene. The J segment lost 2 bases and the V segment lost 6 bases, leaving 5 bases of the junction unmatched. The CDR3 nucleotides read TGTGCCAGCAGGGACAGGGGAGTACCCTACGAGCAGTACTTC. Protein sequence: CASRDRGVPYEQYF.

CDR3 region: CASSLSVINEQYF. The CDR3, as DNA: TGTGCCAGCAGTTTATCGGTGATCAACGAGCAGTACTTC. This chain uses TRBV27 with TRBJ2-7; no firm D call. This CDR3 is 13 amino acids long. V lost 0 bases, J lost 5 bases, and 8 bases lay in between. Looked up from germline, CDR1 is MNHEY and CDR2 is SMNVEV (reference sequence).

The rearrangement links TRBV7-6 to TRBJ2-1; 10 nucleotides match TRBD2. V was pared by 5 bases and J by 7 bases, with 11 bases of the junction left unmatched. The CDR3 totals 16 residues. The germline gives CDR1 SGHVS, CDR2 FNYEAQ. The CDR3 nucleotides read TGTGCCAGCAGCCCGGCGCTAGCGGGAGTCCGGAATGAGCAGTTCTTC. This codes for CASSPALAGVRNEQFF.

The chain combines TRBV10-3 with TRBJ2-7; D is perhaps TRBD2 (5 bases). Germline CDR1 reads ENHRY; CDR2 reads SYGVKD. There are 14 residues in the CDR3. V was cut by 3 bases and J by 4 bases, with 13 bases left in between. CDR3 sequence: CAISELDRGYEQYF. The CDR3, as DNA: TGTGCCATCAGTGAACTGGACCGAGGGTACGAGCAGTACTTC.

The CDR3 DNA reads TGTGCCAGCAACGGGGGGACCTCTGGAAACACCATATATTTT. It specifies CASNGGTSGNTIYF. The J gene is TRBJ1-3, the V gene TRBV9, with D possibly TRBD1 on 5 matching bases. V was cut by 6 bases and J by 0 bases, with 10 bases left in between. Per germline, CDR1 SGDLS and CDR2 YYNGEE. There are 14 residues in the CDR3.

The chain carries TRBV14 and TRBJ1-1; 7 bases match TRBD1. V lost 1 base, J lost 5 bases, and 4 bases stayed unmatched. CDR3 length: 14 amino acids. Germline V CDR1 and CDR2: SGHDN, FVKESK. The CDR3 spells CASSQVTGVTEAFF. Written as DNA, the CDR3 is TGTGCCAGCAGCCAAGTTACAGGGGTGACTGAAGCTTTCTTT.

The V call is TRBV28, the J call TRBJ2-1; 8 bases align to TRBD2. The J segment lost 2 bases and the V segment lost 5 bases, leaving 8 bases of the junction unmatched. This CDR3 is 16 amino acids long. Germline lookup yields CDR1 MDHEN and CDR2 SYDVKM. The CDR3 DNA reads as TGTGCCAGCAGTCCCACTAGCGGCCCAGCCTACAATGAGCAGTTCTTC. Protein sequence: CASSPTSGPAYNEQFF.